One sample yielded the 24 T cell receptor beta chains listed below, sequenced in a study of response to subunit inactivated influenza vaccine. Via MiXCR, TCRdb re-called the RT-PCR reads, giving one row per CDR3 protein. The table includes 150,000 to 200,000 distinct CDR3 sequences, about 10% detected once. This material consisted of CD8+ T cells sorted from PBMCs, taken less than 25 months after vaccination. These receptors were obtained from a man aged 50 to 75 who received an inactivated influenza vaccine.

This clonotype appeared many times. The chain uses TRBV4-2 and TRBJ2-3, with D perhaps matching TRBD1 or TRBD2 (8 bases each). The V and J ends lost 1 base and 2 bases respectively, with 25 bases between them. The germline V gene encodes CDR1 LGHNA and CDR2 YNFKEQ. There are 20 residues in the CDR3. The CDR3 coding sequence is TGTGCCAGCAGCCAAGGGCCGGGACAGGTTAGCGGGGTCTACACAGATACGCAGTATTTT. Translation gives CASSQGPGQVSGVYTDTQYF.

The chain combines TRBV20-1 with TRBJ2-7, with TRBD1 matching 7 bases. CDR3 length: 13 amino acids. The V gene end was trimmed by 5 bases and the J gene end by 3 bases; junction bases not matched to a gene: 7. Germline V gene sequence: CDR1 DFQATT, CDR2 SNEGSKA (reference sequence). The CDR3 nucleotides are TGCAGTGCTGAAGGGACAGAGAACTACGAGCAGTACTTC. This translates into CSAEGTENYEQYF.

This clonotype was counted between two and nine times. The chain employs TRBV5-5 and TRBJ2-2, with D uncertain. V was trimmed by 5 bases and J by 4 bases, leaving 15 bases between them. This CDR3 comprises 15 residues. Per the germline V gene, CDR1 is SGHKS and CDR2 is YYEKEE (reference sequence). The CDR3 nucleotides are TGTGCCAGCAGTCCCGCCCCCCCTGCCACCGGGGAGCTGTTTTTT. This sequence encodes CASSPAPPATGELFF.

This sequence joins TRBV5-1 and TRBJ2-5; perhaps TRBD1 as D (7 bases). The germline V and J ends were trimmed by 6 bases and 4 bases, with 16 bases remaining between them. Germline V gene sequence: CDR1 SGHRS, CDR2 YFSETQ. The CDR3 contains 14 residues. In DNA, the CDR3 is TGCGCCAGCAAAAGGGGGCAGGGGGGAGAGACCCAGTACTTC. Its translation: CASKRGQGGETQYF.

The chain carries TRBV6-1 and TRBJ2-1; TRBD2 might be the D (6 bases). Germline CDR1 reads MNHNS; CDR2 reads SASEGT. V shed 5 bases and J shed 8 bases, with 16 bases lying between them. CDR3 size: 14 residues. The CDR3 bases are TGTGCCAGCAGTCCCCCTCGGGGGATCCATGAGCAGTTCTTC. Translation: CASSPPRGIHEQFF.

This rearrangement joins TRBV20-1 to TRBJ2-5, with 10 bases matching TRBD2. The CDR3 runs 19 residues. Germline lookup yields CDR1 DFQATT and CDR2 SNEGSKA (reference sequence). Trimming took 5 bases from V and 3 from J; bases not matched to a gene: 21. The CDR3 DNA follows: TGCAGTGCTCGGTCCGACGGGGCCGGCCCTGGACTAGCGGAAGAGACCCAGTACTTC. Amino acid sequence: CSARSDGAGPGLAEETQYF.

This clonotype appeared a few times. The chain joins TRBV20-1 to TRBJ2-7; 9 positions agree with TRBD1. This CDR3 region has 15 residues. Germline V gene sequence: CDR1 DFQATT, CDR2 SNEGSKA (reference sequence). Trimming cost V 3 bases and J 5 bases; bases outside gene matches: 11. CDR3 protein: CSASVTGTGYDEQYF. CDR3 DNA sequence: TGCAGTGCTAGTGTAACCGGGACAGGGTACGACGAGCAGTACTTC.

This chain's CDR3 is CASSHREIDADTEAFF. The CDR3 nucleotides are TGTGCCAGCTCACACCGGGAGATCGATGCGGACACTGAAGCTTTCTTT. The genes are TRBV18 and TRBJ1-1; D remains ambiguous. Germline V gives CDR1 KGHSH, CDR2 LQKENI. The V end lost 4 bases, the J end lost 3 bases, and 18 bases lay between the germline ends. The CDR3 totals 16 residues.

Only a few counts were recorded for this clonotype. J is TRBJ2-6 and V is TRBV29-1; possible D gene TRBD1, 5 bases. CDR3 length: 16 residues. Trimming stripped 6 bases from V and 3 bases from J, with 18 bases between. Germline loops: CDR1 SQVTM, CDR2 ANQGSEA. The CDR3 loop is CSVRLTVRDGANVLTF. CDR3 bases: TGCAGCGTCCGTCTGACCGTCAGGGATGGGGCCAACGTCCTGACTTTC.

This clonotype was seen more than once but under ten times. V is TRBV6-5 and J is TRBJ2-3, with D maybe TRBD2 (6 bases). Trimming took 0 bases from V and 5 from J, leaving 12 bases between them. Germline-derived CDR1 and CDR2 are MNHEY and SVGAGI. The CDR3 consists of 15 residues. The CDR3 reads CASSYSPRLGDTQYF. In DNA form, the CDR3 reads TGTGCCAGCAGTTACTCGCCCCGACTAGGAGATACGCAGTATTTT.

The DNA for the CDR3 is TGTGCCAGCAGTTTACGGGTAACTGGGGCCAACGTCCTGACTTTC. Residues: CASSLRVTGANVLTF. The gene calls are TRBV28 and TRBJ2-6; D gene ambiguous. Germline CDR1 and CDR2: MDHEN and SYDVKM. The CDR3 has 15 residues. The V and J ends lost 2 bases and 2 bases respectively, with 7 bases between them.

The rearrangement links TRBV28 to TRBJ2-1, with D maybe TRBD1 (6 bases). Germline-derived CDR1 and CDR2 are MDHEN and SYDVKM. Deletions cut 7 bases from V and 0 bases from J, with 13 bases between. This CDR3 is 15 amino acids long. CDR3 loop: CASTGTTSSYNEQFF. CDR3 nucleotides: TGTGCCAGCACCGGGACAACGAGCTCCTACAATGAGCAGTTCTTC.

This clonotype appeared many times. The genes are TRBV7-8 and TRBJ2-1, with 7 bases that match TRBD1. Germline V gene data show CDR1 as SGHVS and CDR2 as FQNEAQ. The J segment lost 4 bases and the V segment lost 4 bases, leaving 7 bases of the junction unmatched. This CDR3 is 15 amino acids long. CDR3: CASSSGTEIYNEQFF. In DNA form, the CDR3 reads TGTGCCAGCAGCTCCGGGACAGAGATTTACAATGAGCAGTTCTTC. The whole variable domain, remainder taken from reference TRBV7-8 and TRBJ2-1, is GAGVSQSPRYKVAKRGQDVALRCDPISGHVSLFWYQQALGQGPEFLTYFQNEAQLDKSGLPSDRFFAERPEGSVSTLKIQRTQQEDSAVYLCASSSGTEIYNEQFFGPGTRLTVL.

V is TRBV10-3 and J is TRBJ2-1; maybe TRBD2 (5 bases). The germline gives CDR1 ENHRY, CDR2 SYGVKD. This CDR3 region has 13 residues. Trimming took off 6 bases at V and 1 base at J, with 7 bases between the two ends. This CDR3 is CAISGESYNEQFF. CDR3 nucleotide sequence: TGTGCCATCAGCGGGGAGTCCTACAATGAGCAGTTCTTC.

This clonotype was detected ten times or more. J is TRBJ2-7 and V is TRBV12-3 or TRBV12-4; D may be TRBD1 (6 bases). The CDR3 covers 14 residues. V was shortened by 5 bases and J by 4 bases, with 15 bases between the two germline ends. The CDR3 DNA sequence: TGTGCCAGCAGTACCCGGGACACGAAATACGAGCAGTACTTC. Amino acids: CASSTRDTKYEQYF.

The sample holds one count of this clonotype. In DNA form, the CDR3 reads TGTGCCAGCACCCCCGGACTAGCTTTTGACGAGCAGTACTTC. The encoded protein is CASTPGLAFDEQYF. The chain joins TRBV6-2 or TRBV6-3 to TRBJ2-7, with 8 bases fitting TRBD2. Germline trimming cut 7 bases from V and 5 bases from J; bases unmatched to any gene: 10. In germline, CDR1 is MNHEY, CDR2 SVGEGT. The CDR3 extends over 14 amino acids.

This clonotype has only a few counts. The chain employs TRBV20-1 and TRBJ2-1, with D perhaps matching TRBD2 (5 bases). The ends were cut back, 5 bases at V and 3 bases at J, with 8 bases in the middle. The CDR3 extends over 12 amino acids. Germline lookup yields CDR1 DFQATT and CDR2 SNEGSKA (reference sequence). CDR3 protein: CSAADYYNEQFF. Written as DNA, the CDR3 is TGCAGTGCTGCCGACTACTACAATGAGCAGTTCTTC.

The chain carries TRBV13 and TRBJ1-1; D perhaps matches TRBD1 (6 bases). Germline values: CDR1 PRHDT, CDR2 FYEKMQ (reference sequence). The V and J ends lost 5 bases and 1 base respectively, with 17 bases between them. The CDR3 has 16 residues. CDR3 loop: CASSDGRGETNTEAFF. CDR3 DNA sequence: TGTGCCAGCAGCGACGGTAGGGGGGAGACGAACACTGAAGCTTTCTTT.

This clonotype has only a few counts. This chain links TRBV3-1 with TRBJ2-3; the match to TRBD1 covers 9 bases. CDR1 and CDR2 (germline): LGHDT, YNNKEL (reference sequence). The V gene end was trimmed by 7 bases and the J gene end by 0 bases; junction bases not matched to a gene: 11. The CDR3 has 17 residues. The DNA of the CDR3 is TGTGCCAGCACCCCAACGGGACAGGGTCCCAGCACAGATACGCAGTATTTT. It is translated as CASTPTGQGPSTDTQYF.

This clonotype was detected only a few times. J is TRBJ2-3 and V is TRBV19; no reliable D call. Germline-derived CDR1 and CDR2 are LNHDA and SQIVND (reference sequence). The germline V and J ends were trimmed by 3 bases and 3 bases, with 10 bases remaining between them. The CDR3 has 14 amino acids. For the CDR3, the DNA is TGTGCCAGTAGTATCTTGGCAGGTACAGATACGCAGTATTTT. This translates into CASSILAGTDTQYF.

There are a few counts of this clonotype. The genes are TRBV29-1 and TRBJ2-7; D remains unclear. The V end lost 0 bases, the J end lost 0 bases, and 6 bases lay between the germline ends. The CDR3 is 13 residues long. Germline lookup yields CDR1 SQVTM and CDR2 ANQGSEA. The CDR3 here is CSVEDRSSYEQYF. CDR3 DNA sequence: TGCAGCGTTGAAGATAGGAGCTCCTACGAGCAGTACTTC.

This clonotype came up a few times. The chain is built from TRBV12-3 or TRBV12-4 and TRBJ2-1; TRBD1 matches 7 bases. The CDR3 runs to 14 residues. Trimming cost V 7 bases and J 0 bases; bases outside gene matches: 3. CDR3 amino acids: CASTSGGSYNEQFF. CDR3 DNA sequence: TGTGCCAGCACTTCAGGGGGCTCCTACAATGAGCAGTTCTTC.

This clonotype has more than one count but fewer than ten. J is TRBJ2-1 and V is TRBV20-1; 12 bases fit TRBD2. The length of the CDR3 is 18 residues. The junction had 9 bases not matched to a gene; V was cut back by 3 bases and J by 0 bases. Germline CDR1 reads DFQATT; CDR2 reads SNEGSKA (reference sequence). CDR3 DNA: TGCAGTGCTAGGCCGGGACTAGCGGGCCTTAGCTCCTACAATGAGCAGTTCTTC. It specifies CSARPGLAGLSSYNEQFF.

The chain links TRBV6-5 to TRBJ2-2; D is uncertain. This CDR3 region has 14 residues. Between the trimmed V and J ends, which lost 2 bases and 8 bases, there was a span of 12 bases. Germline CDR1 and CDR2: MNHEY and SVGAGI. The CDR3: CASSYGTETGELFF. The CDR3 DNA sequence: TGTGCCAGCAGTTACGGAACTGAGACGGGGGAGCTGTTTTTT.